Listed below are T cell receptor beta chains from one sample, sequenced in a study of graft-versus-host responses after intestinal transplantation. TCRdb's copy holds only in-frame clones and misses some; the assay was immunoSEQ multiplex PCR. The sample lists roughly 19,000 clones, 95% occurring once. Sequencing used PBMCs, obtained 23 days after intestinal transplant. These receptors originate from a human patient who received an intestinal transplant, so some T cells may come from the graft donor. CDR3s include the opening cysteine and the closing phenylalanine or tryptophan. A D gene is named only where the DNA matches it firmly. Where a row states a size, it is once, few, many or the class of an expanded clone; other rows omit it.

cdr3_nt | cdr3_aa | v_call | cdr3_length | j_call | clone_size | d_call
TGCGCCAGCAGTGAGGCCCCGGGACAGGGAAACATTCAGTACTTC | CASSEAPGQGNIQYF | TRBV10-2 | 15 | TRBJ2-4 | NA | TRBD1
TGTGCCATCAGTCAAGGGACTAGCGATTCAGATACGCAGTATTTT | CAISQGTSDSDTQYF | TRBV10-3 | 15 | TRBJ2-3 | NA | TRBD2
TGCGCCAGCAGCTTGGGGGACGAGCAGTACTTC | CASSLGDEQYF | TRBV5-1 | 11 | TRBJ2-7 | NA | NA
TGTGCCAGCCAGGACAACCGCTTCTATGGCTACACCTTC | CASQDNRFYGYTF | TRBV28 | 13 | TRBJ1-2 | NA | NA
TGTGCCAGCAGCGAGGGACTAGCGGGCTACGAGCAGTACTTC | CASSEGLAGYEQYF | TRBV5-8 | 14 | TRBJ2-7 | NA | TRBD2
TGCGCCAGCCGACCAACTCCCGGGACTACGAACACCGGGGAGCTGTTTTTT | CASRPTPGTTNTGELFF | TRBV5-1 | 17 | TRBJ2-2 | NA | TRBD2
TGTGCCAGCAGTTTCGCCCGACGGGGGAAGAGGTCTGGGGCCAACGTCCTGACTTTC | CASSFARRGKRSGANVLTF | TRBV28 | 19 | TRBJ2-6 | NA | NA
TGTGCCAGCAGGCCTACATTCACCGACGAGCAGTACTTC | CASRPTFTDEQYF | TRBV11-2 | 13 | TRBJ2-7 | once | NA
TGCGCCAGCAGCCCTGACCCGGGACTAGCGGGAATAAATGAGCAGTTCTTC | CASSPDPGLAGINEQFF | TRBV4-1 | 17 | TRBJ2-1 | once | TRBD2
TGTGCCATCGGCCGAGAGGAGGAAGCTTTCTTT | CAIGREEEAFF | TRBV10-3 | 11 | TRBJ1-1 | few | NA
TGCAGTGCTATTTCCTCCGAGCAGTACTTC | CSAISSEQYF | TRBV20-1 | 10 | TRBJ2-7 | NA | NA
TGTGCCAGCAGTTTCCAGGGCAGACCTTATGGCTACACCTTC | CASSFQGRPYGYTF | TRBV28 | 14 | TRBJ1-2 | NA | NA
TGTGCCAGCCAACTAGCGGGAGATTACGAGCAGTACTTC | CASQLAGDYEQYF | TRBV6-6 | 13 | TRBJ2-7 | NA | TRBD2
TGCAGCGTTGTGGAGGGATTGGGGACTGAAGCTTTCTTT | CSVVEGLGTEAFF | TRBV29-1 | 13 | TRBJ1-1 | NA | NA
TGCGCCAGCAGCCAAGTCCTAGCGGGGTCCACAGATACGCAGTATTTT | CASSQVLAGSTDTQYF | TRBV4-1 | 16 | TRBJ2-3 | NA | TRBD2
TGTGCCTGGAGTGTACAAGCGGACCCGACTAGCGGGAGGCGGCTCGTTGAGCAGTTCTTC | CAWSVQADPTSGRRLVEQFF | TRBV30 | 20 | TRBJ2-1 | NA | TRBD2
TGTGCCAGCAGCGGGGGGCCAGCGGAAATAGAGACCCAGTACTTC | CASSGGPAEIETQYF | TRBV9 | 15 | TRBJ2-5 | NA | NA
TGTGCCAGCAGCTTGGGCTACGAGCAGTACTTC | CASSLGYEQYF | TRBV5-6 | 11 | TRBJ2-7 | NA | NA
TGTGCCAGCAGCTTAGTGTTAGCAGAGACCCAGTACTTC | CASSLVLAETQYF | TRBV7-9 | 13 | TRBJ2-5 | NA | NA
TGTGCCAGTAGCTCGCTAGAAGGACTAGCGGCTAGCTCCTACAATGAGCAGTTCTTC | CASSSLEGLAASSYNEQFF | TRBV19 | 19 | TRBJ2-1 | NA | TRBD2
TGTGCCAGTAGTATAGGGGCGAACACTGAAGCTTTCTTT | CASSIGANTEAFF | TRBV19 | 13 | TRBJ1-1 | NA | NA
TGTGCCAGCATTCTCGGGCCAAGTCCCCCCCCAGATACGCAGTATTTT | CASILGPSPPPDTQYF | TRBV25-1 | 16 | TRBJ2-3 | NA | NA
TGTGCCAGCGCCACTTGGGGGGACACCCCAACCTACGAGCAGTACTTC | CASATWGDTPTYEQYF | TRBV27 | 16 | TRBJ2-7 | NA | NA
TGTGCCAGCAGCCCTCAAAGGTCGGGTGGGGGAGAGAGATTTTTACGCTACAATGAGCAGTTCTTC | CASSPQRSGGGERFLRYNEQFF | TRBV4-2 | 22 | TRBJ2-1 | NA | NA
TGTGCCAGCAGCGCGGGACGTTACTACGAGCAGTACTTC | CASSAGRYYEQYF | TRBV6-9 | 13 | TRBJ2-7 | NA | NA
TGCGCCAGCAGCTCGCCGGGACAGGACACAGATACGCAGTATTTT | CASSSPGQDTDTQYF | TRBV5-1 | 15 | TRBJ2-3 | NA | TRBD1
TGTGCCAGCAGTTACGGGGCACGGACAGATACGCAGTATTTT | CASSYGARTDTQYF | TRBV6-5 | 14 | TRBJ2-3 | NA | NA
TGCGCCACCCGGGATGGCGATGAGCAGTTCTTC | CATRDGDEQFF | TRBV10-2 | 11 | TRBJ2-1 | NA | NA
TGTGCCAGCAGTTTAGACGGCTACGAGCAGTACTTC | CASSLDGYEQYF | TRBV28 | 12 | TRBJ2-7 | NA | NA
TGTGCCAGCAGCCTAGCGGGAGGGCCGGGGGAGACCCAGTACTTC | CASSLAGGPGETQYF | TRBV7-4 | 15 | TRBJ2-5 | NA | TRBD2
TGTGCCAGCAGCCCCTCCGGGACCTCTCAAGAGACCCAGTACTTC | CASSPSGTSQETQYF | TRBV9 | 15 | TRBJ2-5 | NA | NA
TGTGCCAGCAGTTACTCGATCGGGGGCAGGGCCTACGAGCAGTACTTC | CASSYSIGGRAYEQYF | TRBV6-5 | 16 | TRBJ2-7 | NA | NA
TGTGCCAGCAGTTTAACCCGTTCATGGACCATGAACACTGAAGCTTTCTTT | CASSLTRSWTMNTEAFF | TRBV28 | 17 | TRBJ1-1 | NA | NA
TGTGCCAGTAGTATGTTGGGACTAGCGTACGAGCAGTACTTC | CASSMLGLAYEQYF | TRBV19 | 14 | TRBJ2-7 | NA | TRBD2
TGTGCCAGCAGTATCTACGTCGGGGCCAAAAACATTCAGTACTTC | CASSIYVGAKNIQYF | TRBV2 | 15 | TRBJ2-4 | once | NA
TGTGCCAGCAGTTACTCGAGGCGGGACAGAGAGACCCAGTACTTC | CASSYSRRDRETQYF | TRBV6-6 | 15 | TRBJ2-5 | NA | NA
TGTGCCAGCAGCGAGAGAGTGGGGGGACGCCCCTCTGGGGCCAACGTCCTGACTTTC | CASSERVGGRPSGANVLTF | TRBV7-8 | 19 | TRBJ2-6 | NA | NA
TGTGCCAGAAAAGACAGCGGAAGCAATCAGCCCCAGCATTTT | CARKDSGSNQPQHF | TRBV28 | 14 | TRBJ1-5 | NA | NA
TGTGCCAGCAGCTTATCCTACCAGATACCGGGACAGGCCGAGGATACGCAGTATTTT | CASSLSYQIPGQAEDTQYF | TRBV11-2 | 19 | TRBJ2-3 | once | TRBD1
TGTGCCAGCAGCTCGGTGGGGACTAGCACAGATACGCAGTATTTT | CASSSVGTSTDTQYF | TRBV5-6 | 15 | TRBJ2-3 | NA | NA
TGTGCCAGCAGCTTTTACGGGACTAGCGGGGAAGAGACCCAGTACTTC | CASSFYGTSGEETQYF | TRBV7-7 | 16 | TRBJ2-5 | NA | TRBD2
TGTGCCAGCAGTTTTTCCTCCGTCTACAATGAGCAGTTCTTC | CASSFSSVYNEQFF | TRBV27 | 14 | TRBJ2-1 | NA | NA
TGTGCCAGCAGCTTAGTAGACTACTCCTACGAGCAGTACTTC | CASSLVDYSYEQYF | TRBV7-9 | 14 | TRBJ2-7 | NA | NA
TGTGCCAGCAGCCTCGGGACTAGCGGGAGTGTCGCCTACGAGCAGTACTTC | CASSLGTSGSVAYEQYF | TRBV11-2 | 17 | TRBJ2-7 | once | TRBD2
TGTGCCAGCAGCTTGGAACAGGGGACCCTTGATGGCTACACCTTC | CASSLEQGTLDGYTF | TRBV5-4 | 15 | TRBJ1-2 | NA | TRBD1
TGTGCCAGCAGCTTGGATAGCGGGAGGGCGGGGGAGACCCAGTACTTC | CASSLDSGRAGETQYF | TRBV5-4 | 16 | TRBJ2-5 | NA | TRBD2
TGCAGCGTTGGACTAGGGGCCTCCTACGAGCAGTACTTC | CSVGLGASYEQYF | TRBV29-1 | 13 | TRBJ2-7 | NA | NA
TGTGCCAGCAGTTACCAGGGCACCTACGAGCAGTACTTC | CASSYQGTYEQYF | TRBV6-9 | 13 | TRBJ2-7 | NA | NA
TGTGCCAGCAGACCAGGGGCGTACGCGAACACCGGGGAGCTGTTTTTT | CASRPGAYANTGELFF | TRBV28 | 16 | TRBJ2-2 | NA | NA
TGCAGCGTTCACCTCCGGGGGTATAATGAAAAACTGTTTTTT | CSVHLRGYNEKLFF | TRBV29-1 | 14 | TRBJ1-4 | NA | NA
TGCGCCAGCAGCCCCCCCGGGGTCGGGAACACTGAAGCTTTCTTT | CASSPPGVGNTEAFF | TRBV5-1 | 15 | TRBJ1-1 | NA | NA
TGTGCCAGCAGCCCGGCGGGGGGGAGCACTGAAGCTTTCTTT | CASSPAGGSTEAFF | TRBV2 | 14 | TRBJ1-1 | NA | NA
TGTGCCAGCAGCTCTAGGATAGCGGAAGAGACCCAGTACTTC | CASSSRIAEETQYF | TRBV7-8 | 14 | TRBJ2-5 | NA | NA
TGTGCCAGTAGTAACCGACAGGATCCTTGGAATGAGCAGTTCTTC | CASSNRQDPWNEQFF | TRBV19 | 15 | TRBJ2-1 | NA | NA
TGTGCCAGCAGCTCAGGACTAGCGGGGGACAATGAGCAGTTCTTC | CASSSGLAGDNEQFF | TRBV7-8 | 15 | TRBJ2-1 | NA | TRBD2
NA | CASSFRFLVGFFASGNTIYF | TRBV12-1 | 20 | TRBJ1-3 | NA | NA
TGCGCCAGCGGGACTAGCGGGTTCAATGAGCAGTTCTTC | CASGTSGFNEQFF | TRBV10-2 | 13 | TRBJ2-1 | NA | TRBD2